This entry describes one T cell receptor beta chain. Trimming removed 2 bases at V and 0 bases at J, with 14 bases between. There are 16 residues in the CDR3. This specimen comes from a study of blood T cell repertoires in COVID-19. As for the study in general: Specimens from acute and convalescent COVID-19 originated in the United States, Italy and Spain.

Sequencing used immunoSEQ multiplex PCR; TCRdb keeps in-frame clones, though not all of them. This table has 150,000 to 200,000 clones, about four fifths appearing once. The sequence came from a man in his sixties with active or convalescent COVID-19. The V and J genes are TRBV23-1 and TRBJ2-7, with a tentative D call TRBD1 (6 bases). TRBV23-1 is given ORF status, its function remaining uncertain. Sequencing used peripheral blood. The CDR3 spells CASSQEIGDISYEQYF. CDR3 bases: TGCGCCAGCAGTCAAGAAATAGGGGACATCTCCTACGAGCAGTACTTC.